The sequence of this T cell receptor (beta chain) was determined in a study of T cells in Graves' hyperthyroidism and ophthalmopathy. Amplified regions were TCR beta CDR3 sequences from RNA transcripts. The HTBI primer set was used in a first-round RT-PCR of the TCR CDR3. TCRdb called the multiplex PCR reads again in MiXCR, with one record for every CDR3 protein. The sample contains fewer than 500,000 distinct CDR3 sequences, under 15% of which appear only once. On this clonotype itself: One end of the junction varies from germline; a read error may be responsible.

CDR1 is LNHDA, CDR2 SQIVND, per germline (reference sequence). The CDR3 totals 15 residues. The V gene is TRBV19, the J gene TRBJ2-5; 11 bases fit TRBD2. The sequencing input was blood. This TCR was recovered from a young man with Graves' ophthalmopathy. The CDR3 sequence: CASRPTSGTGETEYF. The CDR3 coding sequence is TGTGCCAGTAGGCCGACTAGCGGGACCGGGGAGACCGAGTACTTC. The full variable domain, completed using reference TRBV19 and TRBJ2-5, is DGGITQSPKYLFRKEGQNVTLSCEQNLNHDAMYWYRQDPGQGLRLIYYSQIVNDFQKGDIAEGYSVSREKKESFPLTVTSAQKNPTAFYLCASRPTSGTGETEYFGPGTRLLVL.